Sequencing of this T cell receptor (beta chain) was carried out in a study of Ad26.COV2.S vaccination and SARS-CoV-2 variants. Study-level background: The authors gave Ad26.COV2.S intramuscularly, either once or twice 56 days apart.

Treatment given: 19 received Ad26.COV2.S at low or high dose, single or two shots; about 5 received placebo; per-sample allocation not given. Sampling was performed 63 days after the first vaccine or placebo injection. An Ad26 vector was used to express Wuhan-strain SARS-CoV-2 spike as the vaccine. Study results and caveats: Vaccine and placebo recipients had comparable breadth of non-spike TCRs. After vaccination, substantial breadth of spike-specific CD8+ and CD4+ responses was reported.

Using immunoSEQ multiplex PCR, the repertoire was profiled, and TCRdb retains in-frame clones only, with some absent. Of around 300,000 clones listed, approximately 87% are singletons. Comment on this clone: Antigen unknown.

CDR3 length: 12 amino acids. Trimming removed 4 bases from V and 7 bases from J, with 11 bases in between. Germline V CDR1 and CDR2: SGHTS, YDEGEE. The genes are TRBV5-8 and TRBJ1-2; D remains unclear. Source: peripheral blood, taken in a trial of Ad26.COV2.S vaccine versus placebo. This receptor was identified in a person aged 18-65 years who received the Ad26.COV2.S COVID-19 vaccine or a placebo. CDR3 nucleotide sequence: TGTGCCAGCAGCGCGGGCCTGGGTGGCTACACCTTC. This gives the protein CASSAGLGGYTF.